This TCR beta chain was captured in a study of T cell repertoires in cytomegalovirus infection. In the study overall: Public TCR beta signatures marked donors with CMV infection and the matching HLA.

Whole-study findings and limits: HLA-C-restricted CMV-specific TCR beta clonotypes were dominant in the ex vivo response. Accumulated public TCR beta family frequency recognized individuals carrying CMV together with the relevant HLA.

MiXCR, applied by TCRdb to the reads, yields one record per CDR3 protein. The sample has roughly 640,000 distinct CDR3 sequences; 24% are singletons. Trimming cost V 4 bases and J 16 bases; bases outside gene matches: 24. The germline V gene has CDR1 SGHAT and CDR2 FQNNGV. CDR3 size: 19 residues. The sample holds a few counts of this clonotype. The antigen is undetermined. V gene TRBV11-2 combines with J gene TRBJ2-1; 14 nucleotides line up with TRBD2. The material sequenced was CD8+ T cells from PBMCs. The TCR originated in a human donor in good health (CMV status not recorded). Some clones in this sample may be carry-over from other donors' samples. The CDR3 loop reads CASSSPYHLTSGGARILFF. CDR3 sequence (DNA): TGTGCCAGCAGCTCCCCCTACCATTTGACTAGCGGGGGGGCCCGAATTTTATTCTTC. The full variable domain, with the rest looked up from reference TRBV11-2 and TRBJ2-1, is EAGVAQSPRYKIIEKRQSVAFWCNPISGHATLYWYQQILGQGPKLLIQFQNNGVVDDSQLPKDRFSAERLKGVDSTLKIQPAKLEDSAVYLCASSSPYHLTSGGARILFFGPGTRLTVL.